The rows below give T cell receptor beta chains drawn from one sample of a study of CD8+ T cells in alopecia areata. The table came from immunoSEQ multiplex PCR; TCRdb's copy has only in-frame clones and leaves some out. The sample shows about 120,000 clones, 53% of them seen only once. Sequences were derived from CD4+ T cells sorted from blood, sampled at week 4, from a patient treated with tofacitinib. The receptors shown here come from a human donor with alopecia areata. Each CDR3 is given with its conserved first and last residue. A D gene is named only where the DNA matches it firmly. Some rows mark clone size as missing; the rest say once, few, many or name a class of expanded clone.

CDR3aa	CDR3nt	abundance	j_gene	v_gene	d_gene
CASSPSFDRGGWQYF	TGTGCCAGCAGTCCCTCTTTCGACAGGGGCGGTTGGCAGTACTTC	NA	TRBJ2-7	TRBV25-1	TRBD1
CASSSRGTGNTGELFF	TGTGCCAGTAGTAGCCGCGGGACAGGAAACACCGGGGAGCTGTTTTTT	few	TRBJ2-2	TRBV19	TRBD1
CASSAPLGQFF	TGTGCCAGCAGTGCGCCTTTGGGGCAGTTCTTC	NA	TRBJ2-1	TRBV2	NA
CASSAGTQDFTYEQYF	TGTGCCAGCAGCGCCGGGACCCAGGATTTTACCTACGAGCAGTACTTC	few	TRBJ2-7	TRBV9	NA
CACHDLGVSQAEAFF	TGTGCCTGCCACGACCTAGGGGTCTCCCAAGCTGAAGCTTTCTTT	once	TRBJ1-1	TRBV30	NA
CASSLAQGGAFF	TGTGCCAGCAGCTTAGCCCAGGGGGGAGCTTTCTTT	NA	TRBJ1-1	TRBV7-9	TRBD1
CASSSNLGYTF	TGTGCCAGCAGCTCTAACCTTGGCTACACCTTC	NA	TRBJ1-2	TRBV7-2	NA
CAISDGTGGSYGYTF	TGTGCCATCAGTGACGGAACAGGGGGCAGCTATGGCTACACCTTC	NA	TRBJ1-2	TRBV10-3	TRBD1
CASSLGTGKNTEAFF	TGTGCCAGCTCACTTGGGACAGGGAAGAACACTGAAGCTTTCTTT	NA	TRBJ1-1	TRBV18	TRBD1
CSVSLGSYEQYF	TGCAGCGTTTCGCTGGGTAGCTACGAGCAGTACTTC	NA	TRBJ2-7	TRBV29-1	NA
CAWSPDGLSPLHF	TGTGCCTGGAGCCCGGACGGCCTATCACCCCTCCACTTT	NA	TRBJ1-6	TRBV30	NA
CASIQGASGSGANVLTF	TGTGCCAGCATACAGGGGGCCTCGGGCTCTGGGGCCAACGTCCTGACTTTC	NA	TRBJ2-6	TRBV5-4	TRBD1
CSVTGAPGANVLTF	TGCAGCGTGACAGGGGCACCTGGGGCCAACGTCCTGACTTTC	few	TRBJ2-6	TRBV29-1	TRBD1
CSVDSQGKDTEAFF	TGCAGCGTTGATAGTCAGGGGAAGGACACTGAAGCTTTCTTT	NA	TRBJ1-1	TRBV29-1	NA
CASSFASGRNTDTQYF	TGTGCCAGCAGCTTCGCTAGCGGGAGGAACACAGATACGCAGTATTTT	once	TRBJ2-3	TRBV5-6	TRBD2
CAWSWGDNQPQHF	TGTGCCTGGAGTTGGGGTGACAATCAGCCCCAGCATTTT	NA	TRBJ1-5	TRBV30	NA
CAWAGQGNSPLHF	TGTGCCTGGGCTGGACAGGGGAATTCACCCCTCCACTTT	NA	TRBJ1-6	TRBV30	TRBD1
CASSATFGQGTPSGANVLTF	TGTGCCAGCAGCGCGACCTTCGGGCAGGGGACCCCCTCTGGGGCCAACGTCCTGACTTTC	many	TRBJ2-6	TRBV9	NA
CASSEQETQYF	TGCGCCAGCAGCGAGCAAGAGACCCAGTACTTC	NA	TRBJ2-5	TRBV5-1	NA